These T cell receptor beta chains were read from a single sample in a study of Ad26.COV2.S vaccination and SARS-CoV-2 variants. The protocol was immunoSEQ multiplex PCR, while the TCRdb copy is restricted to in-frame clones and leaves out a portion. The sample includes approximately 300,000 clones, just over 85% of them seen just once. The sample in question was peripheral blood, obtained in a trial of Ad26.COV2.S vaccine versus placebo. The receptors originated from a person aged 18-60 years who received the Ad26.COV2.S COVID-19 vaccine or a placebo. Each CDR3 is given with its conserved first and last residue. D genes are given only for firm matches. Clone sizes are given selectively: once, few, many, or a class where the clone is expanded.

v_call	clone_size	d_call	cdr3_length	j_call	cdr3_nt	cdr3_aa
TRBV5-8	.	.	15	TRBJ1-5	TGTGCCAGCAGCCCCGGGACGGACGGCAATCAGCCCCAGCATTTT	CASSPGTDGNQPQHF
TRBV5-1	.	.	15	TRBJ1-1	TGCGCCAGCAGCTTGGCCCGTGAAACGAACACTGAAGCTTTCTTT	CASSLARETNTEAFF
TRBV19	.	.	17	TRBJ1-3	TGTGCCAGTAGTATAGGGGATGGAGCCAGCTCTGGAAACACCATATATTTT	CASSIGDGASSGNTIYF
TRBV30	once	TRBD1	14	TRBJ2-1	TGTGCCTGGAGTGTTAGGACAGGGGTGAATGAGCAGTTCTTC	CAWSVRTGVNEQFF
TRBV6-2/TRBV6-3	.	TRBD2	16	TRBJ2-1	TGTGCCAGCAGTTACAAAGCGGGGGGGCGTTACAATGAGCAGTTCTTC	CASSYKAGGRYNEQFF
TRBV7-3	.	.	16	TRBJ2-7	TGTGCCAGCAGCTTAATGGCACTACCCCCTTCCTACGAGCAGTACTTC	CASSLMALPPSYEQYF
TRBV7-7	.	.	13	TRBJ2-1	TGTGCCAGCAGCTTAGCGGGGGGCAATGAGCAGTTCTTC	CASSLAGGNEQFF
TRBV24-1	.	.	14	TRBJ2-1	TGTGCCACCAGTGACCCGGACAGCAGCAATGAGCAGTTCTTC	CATSDPDSSNEQFF
TRBV19	.	.	13	TRBJ1-5	TGTGCCTCTCCAGGGATATTCAATCAGCCCCAGCATTTT	CASPGIFNQPQHF
TRBV6-5	.	.	14	TRBJ1-2	TGTGCCAGCAGCCCCGTAGGCACCGACTATGGCTACACCTTC	CASSPVGTDYGYTF
TRBV2	.	.	13	TRBJ1-1	TGTGCCAGCAAACCGACGCAAGACACTGAAGCTTTCTTT	CASKPTQDTEAFF